The 14 T cell receptor beta chains below all came from one sample that was sequenced in a study of somatic mutations in cytotoxic T cells in rheumatoid arthritis. Sequencing used immunoSEQ multiplex PCR; TCRdb keeps in-frame clones, though not all of them. The table has about 3,700 clones, approximately 74% seen once. The source material was CD8+ T cells sorted from blood. Every receptor here comes from an adult with rheumatoid arthritis.

On this clone: The junction differs from germline at one of its ends, possibly a read error. V gene TRBV5-6 combines with J gene TRBJ1-5, with D hard to call. The germline gives CDR1 SGHDT, CDR2 YYEEEE. This CDR3 spans 15 amino acids. The CDR3 DNA is TGTGCCAGCAGCTTGACTTCCCAACCCAATCGGCCCCAGCATTTT. Translation: CASSLTSQPNRPQHF.

Only one count was recorded for this clone. The chain is built from TRBV10-3 and TRBJ1-2; no clear D. Trimming pared 10 bases from V and 0 bases from J, leaving 9 bases between. Germline CDR1 ENHRY, CDR2 SYGVKD. This CDR3 spans 12 amino acids. The CDR3 bases are TGTGCCACCGGGCACTCTAACTATGGCTACACCTTC. Amino acids: CATGHSNYGYTF.

CDR3 residues: CASSLMTSGGPYEQYF. Here the CDR3 DNA reads TGTGCCAGCAGCCTGATGACTAGCGGGGGTCCCTACGAGCAGTACTTC. The rearrangement links TRBV27 to TRBJ2-7, with 12 bases aligning to TRBD2. The germline V gene encodes CDR1 MNHEY and CDR2 SMNVEV (reference sequence). With V trimmed by 6 bases and J by 2 bases, 8 bases remained unmatched. The CDR3 is 16 amino acids.

This sequence joins TRBV11-2 and TRBJ1-2; 7 bases fit TRBD1. Trimming cost V 5 bases and J 4 bases; bases outside gene matches: 7. The CDR3 runs 14 residues. Germline CDR1 is SGHAT and CDR2 is FQNNGV. As DNA, the CDR3 is TGTGCCAGCAGCCAAGGGGACAGCGTCTATGGCTACACCTTC. Its translation is CASSQGDSVYGYTF.

V gene TRBV9 combines with J gene TRBJ2-7; D unclear. This CDR3 has 13 residues. The V end was cut by 4 bases, the J end by 4 bases, with 12 bases between. CDR1 is SGDLS and CDR2 is YYNGEE in the germline V gene. The CDR3 here is CASSPMTGYEQYF. The CDR3 DNA sequence: TGTGCCAGCAGCCCCATGACCGGGTACGAGCAGTACTTC.

This clone is a singleton in its sample. The V and J genes are TRBV28 and TRBJ2-7; TRBD2 aligns across 8 bases. CDR3 length: 15 amino acids. The trim removed 4 bases at V and 2 bases at J, leaving 7 bases unmatched. The germline V gene has CDR1 MDHEN and CDR2 SYDVKM. This CDR3 reads CASSSGTSSTYEQYF. DNA of the CDR3: TGTGCCAGCAGTTCCGGGACTAGTTCCACCTACGAGCAGTACTTC.

This sequence joins TRBV28 and TRBJ1-3; 7 bases fit TRBD1. The V gene's germline CDR1 is MDHEN and CDR2 SYDVKM. The CDR3 covers 16 residues. V lost 6 bases, J lost 3 bases, and 11 bases stayed unmatched. The CDR3 DNA sequence: TGTGCCAGCAGGGCCAGACAGGGTCTTGGTGGAAACACCATATATTTT. Translating it yields CASRARQGLGGNTIYF.

The J gene is TRBJ2-1, the V gene TRBV7-6, with 9 bases aligning to TRBD2. J was trimmed by 6 bases and V by 1 base; bases with no gene match: 7. CDR1 and CDR2 from the germline V gene are SGHVS and FNYEAQ. This CDR3 comprises 16 residues. As DNA, the CDR3 is TGTGCCAGCAGCTTAGATATAGCGGGAGCGAGCAATGAGCAGTTCTTC. Its translation: CASSLDIAGASNEQFF.

The chain joins TRBV27 to TRBJ2-7; possibly TRBD2 for D (6 bases). The germline V and J ends were trimmed by 1 base and 6 bases, with 16 bases remaining between them. CDR1 MNHEY and CDR2 SMNVEV come from the germline V gene (reference sequence). This CDR3 has 15 amino acids. In DNA form, the CDR3 reads TGTGCCAGCAGTTTATGGGGGGACGTTCTGAGCGAGCAGTACTTC. As protein: CASSLWGDVLSEQYF.

The V call is TRBV27, the J call TRBJ1-2; the match to TRBD1 covers 7 bases. Germline assignment: CDR1 MNHEY and CDR2 SMNVEV (reference sequence). The CDR3 extends over 12 amino acids. The junction had 5 bases not matched to a gene; V was cut back by 3 bases and J by 10 bases. As DNA, the CDR3 is TGTGCCAGCAGTTTTACAGGGGACGACTACACCTTC. This gives the protein CASSFTGDDYTF.

This chain joins TRBV27 and TRBJ2-1, with D perhaps assigned TRBD1 or TRBD2 (5 bases each). Trimming left V 4 bases short and J 0 bases short, with 13 bases between. The length of the CDR3 is 16 residues. Germline-derived CDR1 and CDR2 are MNHEY and SMNVEV (reference sequence). DNA of the CDR3: TGTGCCAGCAGTTGGTCCTCAGGGACCTCCTACAATGAGCAGTTCTTC. It codes for CASSWSSGTSYNEQFF.

This clone was seen a few times. The rearrangement joins TRBV9 to TRBJ1-1, with TRBD1 as a possible D gene (5 bases). Germline V lookup: CDR1 SGDLS, CDR2 YYNGEE. Trimming took off 3 bases at V and 2 bases at J, with 11 bases between the two ends. The CDR3 sequence is 14 residues long. CDR3 DNA sequence: TGTGCCAGCAGCGCGACAGCATATAACACTGAAGCTTTCTTT. It codes for CASSATAYNTEAFF.

The chain combines TRBV28 with TRBJ1-3; D is possibly TRBD1 (5 bases). V lost 3 bases and J lost 7, with 19 bases in between. This CDR3 has 16 residues. CDR1 MDHEN and CDR2 SYDVKM come from the germline V gene. The CDR3 sequence is CASSLSGAGNRNTIYF. CDR3 in DNA: TGTGCCAGCAGTTTGTCAGGCGCAGGGAATAGGAACACCATATATTTT.

This chain connects TRBV5-1 to TRBJ2-3; 7 bases map to TRBD2. From germline, CDR1 is SGHRS and CDR2 YFSETQ. V lost 4 bases and J lost 3; bases outside the gene matches: 14. The CDR3 runs to 17 residues. CDR3 sequence reads: CASSPGTGGPLTDTQYF. The CDR3 DNA reads as TGCGCCAGCAGCCCAGGGACGGGAGGCCCTCTGACAGATACGCAGTATTTT. Full variable domain (outside the CDR3, taken from reference TRBV5-1 and TRBJ2-3): KAGVTQTPRYLIKTRGQQVTLSCSPISGHRSVSWYQQTPGQGLQFLFEYFSETQRNKGNFPGRFSGRQFSNSRSEMNVSTLELGDSALYLCASSPGTGGPLTDTQYFGPGTRLTVL.